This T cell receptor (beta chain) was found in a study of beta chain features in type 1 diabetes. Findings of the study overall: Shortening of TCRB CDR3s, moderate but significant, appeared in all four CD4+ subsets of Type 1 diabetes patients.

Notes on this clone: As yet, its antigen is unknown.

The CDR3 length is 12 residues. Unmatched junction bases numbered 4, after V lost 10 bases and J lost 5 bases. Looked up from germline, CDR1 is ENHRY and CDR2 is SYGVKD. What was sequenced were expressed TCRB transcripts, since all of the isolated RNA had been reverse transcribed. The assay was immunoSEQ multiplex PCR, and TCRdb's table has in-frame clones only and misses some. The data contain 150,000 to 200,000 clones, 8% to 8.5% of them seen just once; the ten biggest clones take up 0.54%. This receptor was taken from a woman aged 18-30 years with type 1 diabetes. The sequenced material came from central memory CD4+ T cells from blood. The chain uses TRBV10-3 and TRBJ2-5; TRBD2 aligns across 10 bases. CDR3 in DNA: TGTGCCAGCAGCGGGGGGGTGGAGACCCAGTACTTC. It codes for CASSGGVETQYF.